These 18 T cell receptor beta chains originate from one sample sequenced in a study of lymphopenia after photon versus proton radiotherapy. The table came from immunoSEQ multiplex PCR; TCRdb's copy has only in-frame clones and leaves some out. The repertoire holds 20,000 to 25,000 clones, with around 84% as singletons. The sample consisted of peripheral blood, taken from a patient treated with photon-based radiotherapy. The receptors derive from a man in his 60s with pancreatic cancer.

Only one count was recorded for this clone. The J gene is TRBJ1-5, the V gene TRBV25-1; 11 bases match TRBD1. V dropped 4 bases and J dropped 9; count of bases not matched to a gene: 8. In germline, CDR1 is MGHDK, CDR2 SYGVNS. The CDR3 length is 15 residues. The CDR3 bases are TGTGCCAGCAGTGTGGACAGGGGGCGGATCTTGCCCCAGCATTTT. Its protein product is CASSVDRGRILPQHF. Together with reference TRBV25-1 and TRBJ1-5, the CDR3 gives the full variable domain: EADIYQTPRYLVIGTGKKITLECSQTMGHDKMYWYQQDPGMELHLIHYSYGVNSTEKGDLSSESTVSRIRTEHFPLTLESARPSHTSQYLCASSVDRGRILPQHFGDGTRLSIL.

The chain recombines TRBV27 with TRBJ2-1, with D perhaps matching TRBD1 (6 bases). The CDR3 is 14 amino acids. V lost 6 bases and J lost 2, with 11 bases in between. Germline-derived CDR1 and CDR2 are MNHEY and SMNVEV (reference sequence). The CDR3 sequence: CASRRRGPYNEQFF. The CDR3 nucleotides are TGTGCCAGCAGGCGCAGGGGTCCCTACAATGAGCAGTTCTTC.

The chain uses TRBV9 and TRBJ1-5; D ambiguous. CDR3 length: 14 residues. CDR1 and CDR2 from the germline V gene are SGDLS and YYNGEE. V shed 2 bases and J shed 1 base, with 7 bases lying between them. CDR3 loop: CASSVVTSNQPQHF. The DNA of the CDR3 is TGTGCCAGCAGCGTTGTGACCAGCAATCAGCCCCAGCATTTT.

The V call is TRBV19, the J call TRBJ1-2; 7 bases match TRBD1. CDR3 length: 16 amino acids. CDR1 and CDR2 from the germline V gene are LNHDA and SQIVND (reference sequence). V shed 5 bases and J 4 bases; nucleotides not matched to a gene: 13. The CDR3 DNA reads as TGTGCCAGTAGTGCCTCCACAGGGGATGGACTCTATGGCTACACCTTC. Translated, it gives CASSASTGDGLYGYTF.

To note about this clone: Other DNA sequences from this sample encode an identical CDR3 as well. The V and J genes are TRBV18 and TRBJ1-2, with a weak D call TRBD1 (5 bases). The CDR3 is 13 residues long. Germline CDR1 KGHSH, CDR2 LQKENI. V was pared by 2 bases and J by 8 bases, with 12 bases between. CDR3 bases: TGTGCCAGCTCACCAGGGGGATCCTACGGCTACACCTTC. Protein: CASSPGGSYGYTF.

The sample holds a few counts of this clone. The chain recombines TRBV18 with TRBJ1-1; D perhaps matches TRBD1 (6 bases). This CDR3 is 14 amino acids long. The V gene's germline CDR1 is KGHSH and CDR2 LQKENI. V lost 6 bases and J 0 bases, leaving 11 bases between the germline ends. The CDR3 sequence: CASSYRVMNTEAFF. The DNA of the CDR3 is TGTGCCAGCTCGTACAGGGTGATGAACACTGAAGCTTTCTTT. The complete variable domain, with remaining parts taken from reference TRBV18 and TRBJ1-1, reads NAGVMQNPRHLVRRRGQEARLRCSPMKGHSHVYWYRQLPEEGLKFMVYLQKENIIDESGMPKERFSAEFPKEGPSILRIQQVVRGDSAAYFCASSYRVMNTEAFFGQGTRLTVV.

The chain is built from TRBV7-2 and TRBJ1-5, with 8 bases matching TRBD1. The germline CDR1 and CDR2 sequences are SGHTA and FQGNSA. The V gene end was trimmed by 1 base and the J gene end by 3 bases; junction bases not matched to a gene: 5. The CDR3 totals 16 residues. The CDR3 sequence: CASSLGWTGSNQPQHF. As DNA, the CDR3 is TGTGCCAGCAGCTTAGGATGGACAGGGTCCAATCAGCCCCAGCATTTT.

This chain links TRBV5-1 with TRBJ2-5; 13 bases match TRBD2. Gene TRBJ2-7 matches the end of the DNA better, so the J call may be wrong. The germline gives CDR1 SGHRS, CDR2 YFSETQ. The CDR3 totals 14 residues. In DNA form, the CDR3 reads TGCGCCAGCAGTCGGACTAGCGGGGGCTACGAGCAGTACTTC. Protein sequence: CASSRTSGGYEQYF.

The chain recombines TRBV4-3 with TRBJ2-7; 9 nucleotides match TRBD2. The CDR3 consists of 15 residues. Germline trimming cut 0 bases from V and 6 bases from J; bases unmatched to any gene: 6. CDR1 is LGHNA, CDR2 YSLEER, per germline. The CDR3: CASSQDRGGASEQYF. In nucleotides, the CDR3 is TGCGCCAGCAGCCAAGATCGCGGGGGGGCCTCCGAGCAGTACTTC.

The CDR3 loop reads CASDTGQGLSNNYGYTF. The CDR3 nucleotides read TGTGCCAGCGACACCGGACAGGGTCTATCAAATAACTATGGCTACACCTTC. The rearrangement joins TRBV7-9 to TRBJ1-2, with 8 bases that match TRBD1. CDR1 SEHNR and CDR2 FQNEAQ come from the germline V gene (reference sequence). This CDR3 has 17 residues. Trimming cost V 8 bases and J 1 base; bases outside gene matches: 15.

This chain links TRBV7-2 with TRBJ1-1, with no clear D. V was clipped by 5 bases and J by 6 bases, with 16 bases between them. The CDR3 has 14 residues. Germline assignment: CDR1 SGHTA and CDR2 FQGNSA. CDR3 coding DNA: TGTGCCAGCAGCCTAGTTCCATCTAGGGCTGAAGCTTTCTTT. This codes for CASSLVPSRAEAFF.

The rearrangement uses TRBV5-1 and TRBJ2-4, with 8 nucleotides matching TRBD2. Trimming took 1 base from V and 8 from J; bases not matched to a gene: 8. The CDR3 runs to 15 residues. Germline V gives CDR1 SGHRS, CDR2 YFSETQ. The CDR3 coding sequence is TGCGCCAGCAGCTTGCTTAGCGGGGTAGGGGACATTCAGTACTTC. The encoded protein is CASSLLSGVGDIQYF.

V and J are TRBV6-4 and TRBJ2-2; 8 bases map to TRBD2. The ends lost 7 bases at V and 4 bases at J; junction bases unmatched: 8. There are 15 residues in the CDR3. CDR1 is MRHNA and CDR2 is SNTAGT in the germline V gene. The CDR3 here is CASTASGGSTGELFF. The CDR3 nucleotides are TGTGCCAGCACCGCCTCGGGGGGGAGCACCGGGGAGCTGTTTTTT.

The table lists this clone with a few counts. The J gene is TRBJ2-3, the V gene TRBV2; D assignment may be TRBD1 or TRBD2 (5 bases each). The CDR3 spans 12 residues. V lost 11 bases and J 4 bases, leaving 13 bases between the germline ends. Germline V lookup: CDR1 SNHLY, CDR2 FYNNEI. This CDR3 reads CARDHDADTQYF. In nucleotides, the CDR3 is TGTGCCCGGGACCACGACGCAGATACGCAGTATTTT.

The V gene is TRBV18, the J gene TRBJ1-3; no reliable D call. The germline V gene encodes CDR1 KGHSH and CDR2 LQKENI. The CDR3 contains 14 residues. The V and J ends lost 5 bases and 4 bases respectively, with 12 bases between them. In nucleotides, the CDR3 is TGTGCCAGCTCATCTACAGCCTCGGGAAACACCATATATTTT. Protein product: CASSSTASGNTIYF.

The V call is TRBV2, the J call TRBJ1-4, with D hard to call. The CDR3 is 16 amino acids. The germline V gene encodes CDR1 SNHLY and CDR2 FYNNEI. Trimming left V 4 bases short and J 0 bases short, with 12 bases between. The CDR3 protein is CASSARTPTTNEKLFF. The CDR3 nucleotides read TGTGCCAGCAGTGCACGGACTCCCACAACTAATGAAAAACTGTTTTTT.

The chain joins TRBV10-1 to TRBJ1-1, with 7 bases identical to TRBD1. V lost 9 bases and J lost 8; bases outside the gene matches: 6. The CDR3 is 11 amino acids. Looked up from germline, CDR1 is WNHNN and CDR2 is SYGVQD (reference sequence). The CDR3 sequence: CARTGYGEAFF. CDR3 nucleotide sequence: TGCGCCAGGACAGGGTACGGGGAAGCTTTCTTT.

The J gene is TRBJ1-1, the V gene TRBV7-9; no definite D call. This CDR3 is built from 12 residues. Germline V lookup: CDR1 SEHNR, CDR2 FQNEAQ (reference sequence). With 0 bases removed from V and 5 bases from J, the gap between germline ends came to 4 bases. In DNA form, the CDR3 reads TGTGCCAGCAGCTTAGCTGGGACTGAAGCTTTCTTT. Residues: CASSLAGTEAFF.